This entry concerns a single TCR beta chain. CDR1 and CDR2 from the germline V gene are MNHNS and SASEGT. V was trimmed by 5 bases and J by 1 base, leaving 14 bases between them. The CDR3 totals 15 residues. Amplification of TCR beta CDR3 regions was performed using RNA transcripts as template. HTBI primers were the set used in a first-round RT-PCR of the TCR CDR3. In TCRdb, the multiplex PCR reads were re-called with MiXCR into one record per CDR3 protein. The sample records 530,000 or so distinct CDR3 sequences, roughly 25% being singletons. Cells are PBMCs isolated from approximately 9.2 ml of fresh blood. This sample is part of a study of T cells in Graves' hyperthyroidism and ophthalmopathy.

The genes are TRBV6-1 and TRBJ1-1; the D is unclear. The sample comprised blood. The sequence was collected from a woman aged 25 to 39 with Graves' ophthalmopathy. Here the CDR3 reads CASSPWAAPNTEAFF. CDR3 bases: TGTGCCAGCAGTCCATGGGCGGCCCCGAACACTGAAGCTTTCTTT.